This entry is about one TCR beta chain. The table lists this clone with a few counts. This receptor's antigen is unknown. No base qualities exist here, and no much larger clone lies one base off it. CDR1 and CDR2 are drawn from the germline V gene (reference sequence): LNHNV, YYDKDF. The CDR3 holds 15 amino acids from the cysteine to the phenylalanine. This entry keeps only the CDR3 DNA: 45 bases, framed from base 1. V loses 1 base, J loses 4 bases, and the germline ends lie 14 bases apart. The library was prepared using the immunoSEQ multiplex PCR assay. The multiplex PCR relied on a mix of 60 forward primers for TCR Vbeta segments and 13 reverse primers for TCR Jbeta segments. The CDR3 region of rearranged TCR beta genes was amplified from genomic DNA by a multiplex PCR assay. The amplified TCR beta libraries were sequenced on the Illumina HiSeq System as 87-base-pair reads. The original pipeline was this. A later analysis tallied around 80 million unique TCR beta chains across the 700 or so repertoires, and about 10 million of those chains were shared by two or more donors. Raw reads were error-corrected and collapsed into unique sequences by a nearest-neighbor algorithm in which closely related sequences were merged to remove PCR and sequencing errors. V, D and J gene segments were assigned by aligning CDR3 sequences to IMGT reference sequences. For a sequence to be retained, a match of at least six nucleotides to both a V gene segment and a J gene segment was required. Rearrangements were classified as productive when the CDR3 lacked stop codons and remained in frame with V and J, and all other rearrangements were classified as non-productive. Following IMGT convention, CDR3 was defined as the stretch from the second conserved V-encoded cysteine to the conserved J-encoded phenylalanine. The earlier analysis of 587 of the donors excluded sequences that lacked an unambiguous match to a single V gene segment. In an earlier analysis of 587 of the donors, V segments were called functional above 56.7% productive rearrangements and were called segregating when the between-donor standard deviation exceeded 5%. A statistical classification framework was built to diagnose cytomegalovirus status from the catalog of TCR beta chain sequences. In a later analysis, TCR nucleotide sequences were compared against IMGT/GENE-DB human TR gene sequences so that V and J genes could be assigned. The TCRdist pipeline was used in a later analysis to assign CDR3 sequences and most-parsimonious VDJ recombination scenarios. In a later analysis, each TCR beta chain was defined by its CDR3 amino acid sequence together with its V-gene family, and reads lacking a unique V-gene family were excluded. A later analysis removed 592 highly shared, low-generation-probability nucleotide sequences to deal with suspected cross-contamination and a sequencing artifact. In a later analysis, a clonal expansion index for each public chain was calculated from normalized within-repertoire ranks of inferred template counts. In a later analysis, generation probabilities were computed using a VDJ recombination model fitted to out-of-frame rearrangements, and the results were checked against IGoR. A later analysis scored TCR-TCR, TCR-HLA and TCR-CMV co-occurrence with hypergeometric tests, applying a repertoire-size bias correction to TCR pairs. False discovery rates were estimated in a later analysis by permuting HLA or CMV assignments 20 times. In a later analysis, co-occurring TCRs were grouped using DBSCAN, with TCRdist sequence similarity added in when clustering inside HLA-allele-positive subsets. Repertoires with fewer than 30,000 or more than 120,000 public chains were left out of co-occurrence clustering, as were a handful of repertoires with anomalous nucleotide sharing. The table was pulled from immuneACCESS by TCRdb, which kept in-frame rearrangements only. Such tables lose some clones; where checked, under half of the loss comes from unresolved V genes, and the rest has no known cause. That table supplies the V and J calls and clone size; D and trimming were determined from the DNA. The sample includes 90,000 to 120,000 clones, with 76% observed a single time. The ten largest clones represent roughly 5.4% of the sample.

The cohort consisted of 600 to 750 healthy bone marrow donors. At the time of sampling, every cohort member was nominally healthy, though immune exposures that went unrecorded were likely present. The donor was CMV seropositive and was included in the group of 270 or so seropositive cohort members. Each donor provided a peripheral blood sample, and peripheral blood mononuclear cells were used for TCR beta sequencing. The Qiagen DNeasy Blood Extraction Kit was used to extract genomic DNA from the blood cell samples. This sample was taken from a study of cytomegalovirus exposure and HLA in healthy donors (dated by TCRdb to between 2016 and 2019). General notes on the study: In an earlier analysis of approximately 640 of the donors, 276 Gb of sequence data and 100 million or so unique TCR beta sequences from roughly 190 million T cells were reported. Approximately 310 gigabases of sequencing data and tens of millions of unique TCR sequences were included in an early release covering over 600 HLA-typed donors. Among the roughly 400 genotyped donors, about 83% belonged to the genetic ancestry cluster associated with self-reported Caucasian donors. The study was designed to test whether signatures of past pathogen exposure could be identified by cataloging public T cell receptors. Using immunosequencing, the study profiled T cell repertoires from around 670 subjects and related those repertoires to cytomegalovirus serostatus. A separate validation cohort of about 110 different subjects was used in addition to the approximately 700-subject first cohort. High-throughput TCR immunosequencing, statistical association of individual TCRs with disease status, and machine learning were combined to predict cytomegalovirus infection status. A later analysis re-analyzed previously published TCR beta repertoires from 666 donors and added high-resolution HLA genotyping to study TCR occurrence patterns. Rather than drawing on any new phenotypic data, the later analysis identified candidate immune exposures from TCR beta sequences and the way those sequences occurred across donors. In an earlier analysis of over 550 of the donors, high-throughput TCR beta sequencing was used to judge whether each TCR beta V gene segment behaved as functional or pseudogenic. Donor age, sex, ethnicity and CMV serostatus were compiled together with the repertoire data. A later genetic analysis used genome-wide SNP genotypes for about 60% of the roughly 700 donors, treating that subset as a discovery cohort. Every discovery cohort repertoire had been produced on one sequencing platform. Class I and class II HLA loci were covered by the typing at four-digit resolution. Typing coverage differed by locus: A, B, C, DRB1 and DQB1 were typed in roughly 629-640 donors, DQA1 in 500 to 550, DPA1 in approximately 600, and DPB1 in roughly 450. Because of strong linkage in the cohort, 5 or 6 DR-DQ haplotypes were treated as single units for association and clustering. Among some 400 genotyped donors of the cohort, an average of approximately 240,000 unique TCR beta nucleotide sequences were sequenced per donor, roughly 18% of them non-productive.

The study at large found these results: Cytomegalovirus status was reported to be diagnosed by the classifier with high specificity and sensitivity in both the original and validation cohorts. In vitro tests confirmed that three of the cytomegalovirus-associated TCR beta chains recognize cytomegalovirus antigens. Assigning TCR associations to individual alleles was difficult when HLA alleles, especially DR and DQ, strongly co-occurred. A later analysis found that most CMV-associated TCR beta chains appeared HLA-restricted, with HLA associations seemingly driven largely by CMV exposure. HLA typing was unavailable for some donors at each locus, so association tests used only the typed subset. Presence/absence analyses assumed roughly uniform sequencing depth across donors, an assumption that may not hold. A cluster of highly shared sequence variants was judged likely to be a technical artifact of the sequencing pipeline. According to a later genetic analysis, donors in an Asian-associated ancestry cluster had fewer N-insertions in productive TCRs than the approximately 700-donor mean. Over 15 rarely observed V segments, including chromosome 9 orphons, were excluded from the earlier analysis of several hundred of the donors because counts were too low. According to the authors, the approach could potentially be generalized to other disease states and immunological phenotypes. A later analysis found that HLA-associated TCR beta chains were more clonally expanded and had lower generation probabilities than equally common non-associated chains. The study gave a list of about 150 TCR beta chains associated with cytomegalovirus. Linkage disequilibrium might explain the correlated functional status among segregating V segments, but an unknown experimental factor could not be excluded. A further reported finding was that TCR beta sequences accurately predicted the HLA-A and HLA-B alleles for most subjects in the first cohort. V-gene and J-gene trimming of TCR beta chains was associated with a missense DCLRE1C variant in a later genetic analysis, and the association was replicated in an independent cohort. According to a later analysis, TCR association rates differed among HLA loci, with DRB1 alleles showing the most associated TCRs and HLA-C alleles showing the fewest. Broadly in line with IMGT annotations, most TCR beta V segments showed up in productive rearrangements about 87% or about 30% of the time in an earlier analysis of some 590 of the donors. This cohort had only TCR beta chains sequenced, and the lack of alpha or paired-chain data limited which features could be detected. At a false discovery rate of 0.05, a later analysis linked under 20,000 TCR beta sequences to specific HLA alleles. Immune exposure information for the cohort was limited to CMV serostatus. Several of the top co-occurrence clusters appeared to be linked to parvovirus B19, influenza, CMV and Epstein-Barr virus, according to a later analysis. Some IMGT-functional V segments, including TRBV6-2 and TRBV6-3, could not be told apart with the 87-base-pair reads, so those segments were excluded. Most TCR sequences were seen in very few donors, while some public TCRs were found in many individuals.

The sequence was obtained from a woman aged 18-29 years in good health and CMV-seropositive. The chain couples TRBV15 to TRBJ2-7; a weak D assignment points to TRBD2 (5 bases agree). Sequenced sample: PBMCs. The CDR3 loop reads CATSRGGVGTYEQYF. The DNA sequence reads TGTGCCACCAGCAGAGGGGGAGTAGGTACTTACGAGCAGTACTTC.